These 16 T cell receptor beta chains came from one sample sequenced in a study of T cell responses to AZD1222 COVID-19 vaccine. Libraries were prepared by immunoSEQ multiplex PCR; TCRdb keeps only in-frame clonotypes and omits some of them. The sample shows 150,000 to 200,000 clones, approximately 90% of them seen only once. Material: peripheral blood, obtained 28 days after the second AZD1222 dose. The receptors stem from an adult who received the AZD1222 COVID-19 vaccine.

V gene TRBV9 combines with J gene TRBJ1-1; D not certain. This CDR3 is 12 amino acids long. Trimming removed 2 bases from V and 5 bases from J, with 7 bases in between. Per the germline V gene, CDR1 is SGDLS and CDR2 is YYNGEE. The DNA for the CDR3 is TGTGCCAGCAGCGTCCCCCGTACTGAAGCTTTCTTT. The encoded protein is CASSVPRTEAFF.

V and J are TRBV5-5 and TRBJ1-2, with TRBD1 identical over 8 bases. Germline V lookup: CDR1 SGHKS, CDR2 YYEKEE (reference sequence). The junction had 5 bases not matched to a gene; V was cut back by 1 base and J by 3 bases. The CDR3 consists of 15 residues. CDR3 DNA sequence: TGTGCCAGCAGCTTGCCTCAACAGGGGGACTATGGCTACACCTTC. The encoded protein is CASSLPQQGDYGYTF.

The V call is TRBV5-8, the J call TRBJ1-5, with D possibly matching TRBD1 (5 bases). The CDR3 sequence is 15 residues long. The V end lost 4 bases, the J end lost 4 bases, and 15 bases lay between the germline ends. Germline V gives CDR1 SGHTS, CDR2 YDEGEE. In DNA form, the CDR3 reads TGTGCCAGCAGCGGGGGGTTAAGTAGAAATCAGCCCCAGCATTTT. Amino acids: CASSGGLSRNQPQHF.

For this clone: Other DNA sequences in this specimen translate into the identical CDR3. This chain links TRBV6-1 with TRBJ1-5; D may be TRBD1 (5 bases). Germline-derived CDR1 and CDR2 are MNHNS and SASEGT. CDR3 length: 15 amino acids. V was cut by 1 base and J by 1 base, with 8 bases left in between. The CDR3 sequence is CASSEGQSSNQPQHF. CDR3 bases: TGTGCCAGCAGTGAAGGACAGAGCAGCAATCAGCCCCAGCATTTT.

This chain connects TRBV28 to TRBJ1-1; possible D gene TRBD1, 5 bases. The CDR3 totals 16 residues. CDR1 and CDR2 from the germline V gene are MDHEN and SYDVKM. V lost 6 bases to trimming and J lost 3 bases, with 20 bases between them. DNA of the CDR3: TGTGCCAGCAGCCTAGGGACGGCCACATCGGACACTGAAGCTTTCTTT. Encoded protein: CASSLGTATSDTEAFF.

This chain connects TRBV6-5 to TRBJ2-3; D is unresolved. Trimming stripped 0 bases from V and 6 bases from J, with 13 bases between. Germline V gene data show CDR1 as MNHEY and CDR2 as SVGAGI. The CDR3 length is 15 residues. CDR3 coding DNA: TGTGCCAGCAGTTACTCGAGGCAGCGATCCGATACGCAGTATTTT. As protein: CASSYSRQRSDTQYF.

The chain has TRBV9 and TRBJ1-1, with a weak D call TRBD1 (5 bases). The CDR3 consists of 14 residues. CDR1 and CDR2 (germline): SGDLS, YYNGEE. V was pared by 4 bases and J by 8 bases, with 18 bases between. CDR3 amino acids: CASSSQATPEEAFF. The CDR3 nucleotides are TGTGCCAGCAGCTCACAGGCTACCCCGGAGGAAGCTTTCTTT.

The CDR3 DNA reads as TGTGCCAGCAGCTTAGTCGGACAAATGAACACTGAAGCTTTCTTT. This codes for CASSLVGQMNTEAFF. The chain combines TRBV5-4 with TRBJ1-1; TRBD1 is a possible D gene (5 bases). This CDR3 is built from 15 residues. The germline V gene encodes CDR1 SGHNT and CDR2 YYREEE (reference sequence). The ends were cut back, 2 bases at V and 0 bases at J, with 11 bases in the middle. The full variable domain, rest sourced from reference TRBV5-4 and TRBJ1-1, is ETGVTQSPTHLIKTRGQQVTLRCSSQSGHNTVSWYQQALGQGPQFIFQYYREEENGRGNFPPRFSGLQFPNYSSELNVNALELDDSALYLCASSLVGQMNTEAFFGQGTRLTVV.

The chain combines TRBV5-8 with TRBJ1-1; tentatively, D is TRBD1 (6 bases). CDR1 and CDR2 (germline): SGHTS, YDEGEE. Between the trimmed V and J ends, which lost 4 bases and 2 bases, there was a span of 15 bases. The CDR3 totals 15 residues. CDR3 DNA sequence: TGTGCCAGCAGCGAGCCGGGGGGGCGAAACACTGAAGCTTTCTTT. Its protein is CASSEPGGRNTEAFF.

CDR3: CASSLVAGAGGELFF. DNA for the CDR3: TGCGCCAGCAGCTTGGTGGCGGGAGCAGGCGGGGAGCTGTTTTTT. The V and J genes are TRBV5-1 and TRBJ2-2, with TRBD2 matching over 7 bases. CDR1 and CDR2 (germline): SGHRS, YFSETQ. The CDR3 loop spans 15 amino acids. V lost 0 bases to trimming and J lost 7 bases; unmatched junction nucleotides: 6.

The J gene is TRBJ1-4, the V gene TRBV19, with 7 bases lining up with TRBD1. Per the germline V gene, CDR1 is LNHDA and CDR2 is SQIVND (reference sequence). The CDR3 extends over 13 amino acids. V dropped 8 bases and J dropped 5; count of bases not matched to a gene: 5. The CDR3 DNA sequence: TGTGCCAGTGGCGACAGGGAAAATGAAAAACTGTTTTTT. Its translation is CASGDRENEKLFF.

This clone appeared a few times. The chain has TRBV12-3 or TRBV12-4 and TRBJ2-7; D remains unclear. Trimming pared 5 bases from V and 3 bases from J, leaving 8 bases between. The CDR3 sequence is 12 residues long. CDR3: CASSPTLYEQYF. Here the CDR3 DNA reads TGTGCCAGCAGTCCCACACTCTACGAGCAGTACTTC.

The V and J genes are TRBV7-2 and TRBJ1-2; 8 bases are a match to TRBD1. This CDR3 comprises 16 residues. Germline-derived CDR1 and CDR2 are SGHTA and FQGNSA. Trimming at V came to 2 bases and at J to 6 bases, leaving 11 bases not matched to a gene. The chain's CDR3 is CASSLLRQGPVDGYTF. The CDR3 DNA sequence: TGTGCCAGCAGCTTATTAAGACAGGGGCCTGTCGATGGCTACACCTTC.

V is TRBV5-4 and J is TRBJ2-1; 10 positions match TRBD1. V was clipped by 4 bases and J by 6 bases; unmatched bases: 4. The germline V gene has CDR1 SGHNT and CDR2 YYREEE (reference sequence). CDR3 length: 14 amino acids. The CDR3 spells CASSPGQGSNEQFF. DNA of the CDR3: TGTGCCAGCAGCCCGGGACAGGGGTCCAATGAGCAGTTCTTC.

The CDR3 is CASRVEVSNTEAFF. The CDR3, as DNA: TGCGCCAGCAGGGTGGAAGTTTCGAACACTGAAGCTTTCTTT. The rearrangement uses TRBV5-1 and TRBJ1-1; D is ambiguous. The CDR3 is 14 amino acids. The germline gives CDR1 SGHRS, CDR2 YFSETQ. Trimming took off 5 bases at V and 1 base at J, with 12 bases between the two ends.

This clone was counted a single time. The rearrangement joins TRBV6-4 to TRBJ2-3, with TRBD1 identical over 12 bases. Trimming at V came to 8 bases and at J to 10 bases, leaving 1 base not matched to a gene. The CDR3 has 11 residues. Germline values: CDR1 MRHNA, CDR2 SNTAGT. CDR3 sequence (DNA): TGTGCCAGCGGGACAGGGGGCGCGCAGTATTTT. Its translation is CASGTGGAQYF.